Listed below are T cell receptor beta chains from one sample, sequenced in a study of technical replicates of blood from several donors. The protocol was immunoSEQ multiplex PCR, while the TCRdb copy is restricted to in-frame clones and leaves out a portion. The sample consists of about 80,000 clones, roughly 98% of them appearing once. Sequencing was carried out using T cells isolated from PBMCs. The receptors come from a human donor in good health. CDR3s include the opening cysteine and the closing phenylalanine or tryptophan. Each record gives: J gene, D gene, V gene, clone size, CDR3 DNA, CDR3 protein. The D gene is left open where the match is weak. Clone size is not always given. Where it is, it says once, few, many or a class for expanded clones.

>TRBJ2-7|TRBD1|TRBV6-1|-
TGTGCCAGCAGTGAAACTTTGGACAGGGTCTACGAGCAGTACTTC
CASSETLDRVYEQYF
>TRBJ1-3|-|TRBV7-9|-
TGTGCCAGCACCTCCGGGGGTGGAAACACCATATATTTT
CASTSGGGNTIYF
>TRBJ2-3|TRBD1|TRBV4-1|once
TGCGCCAGCAGCTTCCCAGCACCCTTTCGACAGGGCCTGGCGACAGATACGCAGTATTTT
CASSFPAPFRQGLATDTQYF
>TRBJ2-3|TRBD2|TRBV29-1|-
TGCAGCGTTGCTAGCGGGAGGAAAACAGATACGCAGTATTTT
CSVASGRKTDTQYF
>TRBJ2-7|-|TRBV6-5|-
TGTGCCAGCAGTTCCTTACAGTTTGAGCAGTACTTC
CASSSLQFEQYF
>TRBJ1-4|-|TRBV2|-
TGTGCCAGCAGTCTAGTTCCCGAAAAACTGTTTTTT
CASSLVPEKLFF
>TRBJ2-1|-|TRBV7-2|-
TGTGCCAGCAGCTTAGAGGTAATGCGGGAGCAGTTCTTC
CASSLEVMREQFF
>TRBJ2-5|TRBD1|TRBV27|-
TGTGCCAGCAGAACAGGGGGCGGGGAGACCCAGTACTTC
CASRTGGGETQYF
>TRBJ1-1|-|TRBV4-2|-
TGTGCCAGCAGCCTAACCAGAGACAGAGAAGCTTTCTTT
CASSLTRDREAFF
>TRBJ2-1|-|TRBV12-5|-
TGTGCTAGTGGTTTGGTAGTAGACTCGCACACCGAGCAGTTCTTC
CASGLVVDSHTEQFF
>TRBJ1-5|TRBD1|TRBV30|-
TGTGCTTTTCAAACAGGGGGGATTCAGCCCCAGCATTTT
CAFQTGGIQPQHF
>TRBJ2-1|TRBD2|TRBV2|-
TGTGCCAGCAGTGAAGCGCTAGCGGGGGTCCCTTACAATGAGCAGTTCTTC
CASSEALAGVPYNEQFF
>TRBJ2-3|TRBD2|TRBV7-9|-
TGTGCCAGCAGTAGAATCGGACTAGTCGTAGATACGCAGTATTTT
CASSRIGLVVDTQYF
>TRBJ2-7|-|TRBV10-2|-
TGCGCCAGCAGCGGATTGGAGACCTACGAGCAGTACTTC
CASSGLETYEQYF
>TRBJ2-7|TRBD1|TRBV23-1|-
TGCGCCGGAGTTACAGGGGGCGAGTACTACGAGCAGTACTTC
CAGVTGGEYYEQYF
>TRBJ1-1|-|TRBV4-1|-
TGCGCCAGCAGCCAAGTAACGTCCGGGGCTGAAGCTTTCTTT
CASSQVTSGAEAFF
>TRBJ1-5|-|TRBV10-1|-
TGCGCCAGCAGTGATGCCAGGGATCAGCCCCAGCATTTT
CASSDARDQPQHF
>TRBJ2-1|TRBD2|TRBV5-4|-
TGTGCCAGCAGCTTTTCTGGACTAGCGGGAGGGCCCAGAAACAATGAGCAGTTCTTC
CASSFSGLAGGPRNNEQFF
>TRBJ2-2|TRBD1|TRBV5-1|-
TGCGCCAGCAGCCCGGGACAGCCCGGGGAGCTGTTTTTT
CASSPGQPGELFF
>TRBJ2-3|-|TRBV30|-
TGTGCCTGGAGTGTATTCGCTAGCTTAGATACGCAGTATTTT
CAWSVFASLDTQYF
>TRBJ2-7|TRBD1|TRBV18|-
TGTGCCAGCTCACCAATCCATGGGACAGACTCCTACGAGCAGTACTTC
CASSPIHGTDSYEQYF
>TRBJ1-5|-|TRBV19|once
TGTGCCGGAGCGCCGGCGGGAGCATATCAGCCCCAGCATTTT
CAGAPAGAYQPQHF
>TRBJ2-2|TRBD1|TRBV7-3|-
TGTGCCAGCAGCCCCCTGCGAGGACAGGGGTCGACCACCGGGGAGCTGTTTTTT
CASSPLRGQGSTTGELFF
>TRBJ2-1|TRBD1|TRBV4-1|-
TGCGCCAGCAGCCAAGAGGCCAGGGGGAATGAGCAGTTCTTC
CASSQEARGNEQFF
>TRBJ2-5|TRBD2|TRBV5-1|-
TGCGCCAGCAGCCCCCTGGGACTAGCGGGAGCGCAAGAGACCCAGTACTTC
CASSPLGLAGAQETQYF
>TRBJ1-5|-|TRBV7-9|-
TGTGCCAGCAGCCAACAGGGATTTCTTGGGCCCCAGCATTTT
CASSQQGFLGPQHF
>TRBJ2-5|-|TRBV4-2|-
TGTGCCAGCAGCCAAGCCCAACTGCGGGGGCGGGAGACCCAGTACTTC
CASSQAQLRGRETQYF
>TRBJ1-1|-|TRBV9|-
TGTGCCAGCAGCGTGGCAGGGGCTCGGAACACTGAAGCTTTCTTT
CASSVAGARNTEAFF
>TRBJ2-7|TRBD1|TRBV28|-
TGTGCCAGCTTCTCGACAGGGGGCTCCTACGAGCAGTACTTC
CASFSTGGSYEQYF
>TRBJ2-5|-|TRBV2|-
TGTGCCAGCAGGTTTACAGGGATCGGAGAGACCCAGTACTTC
CASRFTGIGETQYF
>TRBJ2-2|-|TRBV6-1|-
TGTGCCGGACAGAGACCGGCCACCGGGGAGCTGTTTTTT
CAGQRPATGELFF
>TRBJ2-3|-|TRBV20-1|-
TGCAGTGCTAGGGGCACGACGCAGTATTTT
CSARGTTQYF
>TRBJ1-2|-|TRBV5-1|-
TGCGCCAGCAGCTTTACACAGGGTTTATACTATGGCTACACCTTC
CASSFTQGLYYGYTF